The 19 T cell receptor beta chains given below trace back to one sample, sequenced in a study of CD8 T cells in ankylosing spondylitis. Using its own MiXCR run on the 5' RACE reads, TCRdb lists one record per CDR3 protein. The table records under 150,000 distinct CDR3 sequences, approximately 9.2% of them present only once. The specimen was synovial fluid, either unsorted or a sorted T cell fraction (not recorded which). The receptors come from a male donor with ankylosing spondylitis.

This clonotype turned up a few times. CDR3 nucleotides: TGTGCCAGCAGACTAGCGGGCTCCTACAATGAGCAGTTCTTC. Protein product: CASRLAGSYNEQFF. The rearrangement links TRBV28 to TRBJ2-1; 9 nucleotides agree with TRBD2. The CDR3 length is 14 residues. In germline, CDR1 is MDHEN, CDR2 SYDVKM. J was trimmed by 0 bases and V by 6 bases; bases with no gene match: 0.

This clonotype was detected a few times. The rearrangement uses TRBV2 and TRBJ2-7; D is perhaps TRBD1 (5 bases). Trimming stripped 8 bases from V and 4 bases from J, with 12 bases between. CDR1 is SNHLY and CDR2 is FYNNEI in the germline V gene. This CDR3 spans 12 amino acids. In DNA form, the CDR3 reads TGTGCCAGCCAATTACAGGAATACGAGCAGTACTTC. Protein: CASQLQEYEQYF.

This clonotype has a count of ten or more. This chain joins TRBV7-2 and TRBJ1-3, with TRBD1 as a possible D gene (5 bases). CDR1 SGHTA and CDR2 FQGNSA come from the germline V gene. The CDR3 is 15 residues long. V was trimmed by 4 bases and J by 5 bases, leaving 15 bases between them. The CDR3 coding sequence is TGTGCCAGCAGCTATGACAGCGGAGCCCGAAACACCATATATTTT. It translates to CASSYDSGARNTIYF.

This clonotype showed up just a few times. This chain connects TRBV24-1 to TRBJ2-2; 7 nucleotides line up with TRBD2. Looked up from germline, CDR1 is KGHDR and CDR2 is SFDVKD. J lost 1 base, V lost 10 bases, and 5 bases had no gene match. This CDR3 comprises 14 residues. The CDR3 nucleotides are TGTGCCACTGGAGAGCGGGGGAACACCGGGGAGCTGTTTTTT. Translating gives CATGERGNTGELFF.

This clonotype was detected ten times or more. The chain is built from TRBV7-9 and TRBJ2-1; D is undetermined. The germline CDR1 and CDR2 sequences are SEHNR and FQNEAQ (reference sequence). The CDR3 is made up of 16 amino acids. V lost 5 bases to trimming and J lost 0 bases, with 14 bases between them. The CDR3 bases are TGTGCCAGCAGCCCCCGTCGTCCAAGCTCCTACAATGAGCAGTTCTTC. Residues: CASSPRRPSSYNEQFF.

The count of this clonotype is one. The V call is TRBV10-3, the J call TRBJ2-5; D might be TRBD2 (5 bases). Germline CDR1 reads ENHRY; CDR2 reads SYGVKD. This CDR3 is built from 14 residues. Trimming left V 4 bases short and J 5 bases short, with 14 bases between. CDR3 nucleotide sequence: TGTGCCATCAGTGCGGCGGGCCGTGAGGAGACCCAGTACTTC. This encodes CAISAAGREETQYF.

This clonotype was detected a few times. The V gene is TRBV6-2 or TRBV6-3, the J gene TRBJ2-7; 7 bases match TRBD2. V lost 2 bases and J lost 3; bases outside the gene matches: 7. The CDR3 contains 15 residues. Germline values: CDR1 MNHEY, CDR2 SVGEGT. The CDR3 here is CASSYAGLGIYEQYF. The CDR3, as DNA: TGTGCCAGCAGTTACGCAGGACTAGGAATCTACGAGCAGTACTTC.

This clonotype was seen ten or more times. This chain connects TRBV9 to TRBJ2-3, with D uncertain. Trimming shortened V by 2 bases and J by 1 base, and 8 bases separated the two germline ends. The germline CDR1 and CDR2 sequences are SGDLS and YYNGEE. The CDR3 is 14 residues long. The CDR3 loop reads CASSVSARTDTQYF. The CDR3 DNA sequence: TGTGCCAGCAGCGTTTCTGCGCGCACAGATACGCAGTATTTT.

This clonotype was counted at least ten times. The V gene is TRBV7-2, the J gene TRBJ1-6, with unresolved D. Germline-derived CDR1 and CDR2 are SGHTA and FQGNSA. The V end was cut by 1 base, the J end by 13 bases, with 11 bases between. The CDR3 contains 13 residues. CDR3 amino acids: CASSLEHRSPLHF. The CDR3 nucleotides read TGTGCCAGCAGCTTAGAGCATCGATCTCCCCTCCACTTT.

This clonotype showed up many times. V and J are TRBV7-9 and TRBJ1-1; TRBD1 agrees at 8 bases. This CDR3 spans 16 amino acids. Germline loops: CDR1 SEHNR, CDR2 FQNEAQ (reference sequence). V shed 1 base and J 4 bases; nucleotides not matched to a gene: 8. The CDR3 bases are TGTGCCAGCAGCTTAGTTTTGGACAGGGACGCCACTGAAGCTTTCTTT. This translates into CASSLVLDRDATEAFF.

The CDR3 spells CASSLRDSYGYTF. CDR3 coding DNA: TGCGCCAGCAGCCTTAGGGATTCCTATGGCTACACCTTC. This rearrangement joins TRBV5-1 to TRBJ1-2; D is unresolved. The CDR3 length is 13 residues. Germline CDR1 SGHRS, CDR2 YFSETQ. Trimming cost V 4 bases and J 4 bases, with 11 bases left between them.

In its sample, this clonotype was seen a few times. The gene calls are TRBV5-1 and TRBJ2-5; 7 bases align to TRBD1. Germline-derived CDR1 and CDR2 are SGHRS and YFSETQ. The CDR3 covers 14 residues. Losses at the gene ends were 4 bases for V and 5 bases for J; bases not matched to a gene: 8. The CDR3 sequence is CASSIKTGRETQYF. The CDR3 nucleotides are TGCGCCAGCAGCATAAAGACAGGGCGGGAGACCCAGTACTTC.

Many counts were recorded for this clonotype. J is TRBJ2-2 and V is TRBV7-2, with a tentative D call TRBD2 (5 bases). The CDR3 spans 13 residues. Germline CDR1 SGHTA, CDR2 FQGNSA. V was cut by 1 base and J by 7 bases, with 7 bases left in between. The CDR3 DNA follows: TGTGCCAGCAGCTTAGTGGCGGGCGGGGAGCTGTTTTTT. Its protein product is CASSLVAGGELFF.

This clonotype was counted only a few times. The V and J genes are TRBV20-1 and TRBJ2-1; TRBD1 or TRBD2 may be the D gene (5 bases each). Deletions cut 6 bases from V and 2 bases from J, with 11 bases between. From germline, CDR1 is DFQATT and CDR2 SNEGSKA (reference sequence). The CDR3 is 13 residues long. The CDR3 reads CSAGVDPYNEQFF. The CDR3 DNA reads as TGCAGTGCGGGGGTCGATCCCTACAATGAGCAGTTCTTC.

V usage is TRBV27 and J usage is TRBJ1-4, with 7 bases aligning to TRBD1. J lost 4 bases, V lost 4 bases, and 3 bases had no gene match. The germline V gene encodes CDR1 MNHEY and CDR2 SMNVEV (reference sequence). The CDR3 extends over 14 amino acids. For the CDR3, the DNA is TGTGCCAGCAGTTGGGACAGCCGTAATGAAAAACTGTTTTTT. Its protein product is CASSWDSRNEKLFF.

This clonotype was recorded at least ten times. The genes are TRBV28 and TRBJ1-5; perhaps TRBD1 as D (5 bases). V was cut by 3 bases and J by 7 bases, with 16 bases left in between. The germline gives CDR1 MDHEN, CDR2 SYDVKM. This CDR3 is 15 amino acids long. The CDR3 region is CASSFAGGGTQPQHF. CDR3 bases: TGTGCCAGCAGTTTTGCTGGGGGAGGTACGCAGCCCCAGCATTTT. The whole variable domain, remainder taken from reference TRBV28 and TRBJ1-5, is DVKVTQSSRYLVKRTGEKVFLECVQDMDHENMFWYRQDPGLGLRLIYFSYDVKMKEKGDIPEGYSVSREKKERFSLILESASTNQTSMYLCASSFAGGGTQPQHFGDGTRLSIL.

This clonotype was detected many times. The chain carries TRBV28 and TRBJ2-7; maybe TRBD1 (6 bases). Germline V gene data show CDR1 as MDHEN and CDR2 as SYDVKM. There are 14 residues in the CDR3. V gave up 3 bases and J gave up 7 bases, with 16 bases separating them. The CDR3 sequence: CASSFAARGEEQYF. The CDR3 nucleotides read TGTGCCAGCAGTTTCGCGGCCAGGGGAGAAGAGCAGTACTTC.

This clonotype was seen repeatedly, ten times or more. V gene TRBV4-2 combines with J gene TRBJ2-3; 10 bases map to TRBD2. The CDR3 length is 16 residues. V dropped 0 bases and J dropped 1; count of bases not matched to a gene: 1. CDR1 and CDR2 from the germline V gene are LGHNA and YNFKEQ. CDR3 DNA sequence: TGTGCCAGCAGCCAAGATGGGACTAGCGGCACAGATACGCAGTATTTT. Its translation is CASSQDGTSGTDTQYF.

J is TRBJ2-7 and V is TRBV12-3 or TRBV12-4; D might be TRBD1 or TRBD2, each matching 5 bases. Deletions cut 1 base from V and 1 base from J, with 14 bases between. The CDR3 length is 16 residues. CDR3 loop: CASSLDYRDGSYEQYF. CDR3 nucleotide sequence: TGTGCCAGCAGTTTAGATTATCGGGACGGTTCCTACGAGCAGTACTTC.